This T cell receptor beta chain stems from a study of Graves' ophthalmopathy and Graves' hyperthyroidism. With respect to this clonotype: The target antigen is unknown. A read error is possible here, since a much larger clone lies one base away.

The authors amplified TCR beta CDR3 regions, and they did so from RNA transcripts for repertoire sequencing. Investigators did first-round RT-PCR with HTBI primers, then second-round multiplex PCR. Each CDR3 protein gets one entry after TCRdb re-called the multiplex PCR reads with MiXCR. The data show more than 1,000,000 distinct CDR3 sequences, about two fifths seen once. Findings and limits, study-wide: Detected in blood as well were most expanded thyroid clonotypes with frequency above 0.001.

Patients in the hyperthyroidism group, adults aged 18 to 65, were newly diagnosed, under 2 months' duration. Among the exclusions were patients with other autoimmune diseases, uncontrolled infections, pregnancy or lactation. The authors diagnosed from clinical symptoms, serum thyroxine, TRAb, thyroid ultrasound and orbital computed tomography. The CDR3 totals 17 residues. Trimming removed 0 bases from V and 2 bases from J, with 17 bases in between. Per germline, CDR1 ENHRY and CDR2 SYGVKD. The sample comprised peripheral blood or thyroid tissue (not recorded which). The sequence came from an adult man with Graves' hyperthyroidism. This sequence joins TRBV10-3 and TRBJ2-7; perhaps TRBD2 as D (5 bases). Here the CDR3 reads CAISESVASPSTYEQYF. CDR3 in DNA: TGTGCCATCAGTGAGTCCGTGGCTAGCCCTAGCACCTACGAGCAGTACTTC.